Shown below are 4 T cell receptor beta chains from a single sample sequenced in a study of molecular identifiers for immune sequencing clone quantification. MiXCR, run by TCRdb on the PCR reads, gives a single entry per CDR3 protein. The sample lists 490,000 or so distinct CDR3 sequences; roughly 23% were seen once. Specimen: naive CD8+ T cells from blood, with Jurkat cell RNA spiked in. Subset noted: FACS-sorted CD8+CD4-CCR7+CD45RA+ naive T cells. The receptors come from a human donor in good health. Some libraries in this study had Jurkat cell RNA spiked in.

This clonotype turned up a few times. The V and J genes are TRBV29-1 and TRBJ2-7, with D perhaps TRBD2 (5 bases). Germline CDR1 is SQVTM and CDR2 is ANQGSEA. There are 12 residues in the CDR3. The ends were cut back, 4 bases at V and 6 bases at J, with 13 bases in the middle. CDR3 protein: CSVVFEGSEQYF. The CDR3 DNA follows: TGCAGCGTTGTCTTTGAGGGTTCCGAGCAGTACTTC.

There are a few counts of this clonotype. V gene TRBV6-6 combines with J gene TRBJ2-7; no firm D call. Germline V gene lookup returns CDR1 MNHNY and CDR2 SVGAGI (reference sequence). The CDR3 spans 13 residues. V was cut by 3 bases and J by 4 bases, with 10 bases left in between. The CDR3 DNA follows: TGTGCCAGCAGTTATCGAAACAAGTACGAGCAGTACTTC. It translates to CASSYRNKYEQYF.

This clonotype showed up many times. The chain combines TRBV12-3 or TRBV12-4 with TRBJ1-1; the D gene is possibly TRBD1 (5 bases). V lost 2 bases to trimming and J lost 6 bases, with 10 bases between them. There are 13 residues in the CDR3. The DNA for the CDR3 is TGTGCCAGCAGTTTACTGGGGACGGCTGAAGCTTTCTTT. This translates into CASSLLGTAEAFF.

In this sample, this clonotype turned up once. A single base separates this from a much larger clone, so it may be a read error. The chain recombines TRBV4-3 with TRBJ2-3; TRBD2 might be the D (5 bases). The CDR3 is made up of 13 amino acids. The germline gives CDR1 LGHNA, CDR2 YSLEER. This CDR3 reads CASSLNWGDTRYF. In nucleotides, the CDR3 is TGCGCCAGCAGCCTGAACTGGGGAGATACGCGGTATTTT.